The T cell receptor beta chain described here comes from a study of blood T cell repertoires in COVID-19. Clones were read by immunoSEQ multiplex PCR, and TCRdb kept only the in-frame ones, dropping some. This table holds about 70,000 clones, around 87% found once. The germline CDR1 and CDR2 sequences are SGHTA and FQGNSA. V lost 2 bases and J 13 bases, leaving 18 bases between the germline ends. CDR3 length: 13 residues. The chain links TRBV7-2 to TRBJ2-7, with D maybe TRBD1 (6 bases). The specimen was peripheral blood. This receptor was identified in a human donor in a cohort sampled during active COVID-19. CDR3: CASSLNIDRIGYF. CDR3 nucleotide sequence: TGTGCCAGCAGCTTAAACATCGACAGGATCGGTTACTTC.